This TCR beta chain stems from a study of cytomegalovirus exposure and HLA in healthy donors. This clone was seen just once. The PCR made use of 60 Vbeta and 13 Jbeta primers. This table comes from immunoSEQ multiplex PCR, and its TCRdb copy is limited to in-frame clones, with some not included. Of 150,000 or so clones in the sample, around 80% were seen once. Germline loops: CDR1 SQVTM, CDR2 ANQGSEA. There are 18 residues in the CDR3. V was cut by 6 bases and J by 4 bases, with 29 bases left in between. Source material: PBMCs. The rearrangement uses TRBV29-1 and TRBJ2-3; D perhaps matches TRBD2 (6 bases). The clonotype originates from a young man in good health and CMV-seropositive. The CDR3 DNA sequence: TGCAGCGTCGGGAGCTCGGGTAATGCGGTTCTCCCTCCAGATACGCAGTATTTT. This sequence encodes CSVGSSGNAVLPPDTQYF.